This entry describes one T cell receptor beta chain. Its specificity is unknown. This sample is part of a study of T cell responses to AZD1222 COVID-19 vaccine. Libraries were prepared by immunoSEQ multiplex PCR; TCRdb keeps only in-frame clonotypes and omits some of them. Of around 110,000 clones listed, about 90% are singletons. The V gene end was trimmed by 5 bases and the J gene end by 6 bases; junction bases not matched to a gene: 6. The germline V gene has CDR1 SGHTA and CDR2 FQGNSA. This CDR3 has 15 amino acids. The study's findings and limits: Dominant at 160-218 and 743-854, vaccine-associated CD4 TCRs also spanned spike.

The V call is TRBV7-2, the J call TRBJ2-5, with TRBD2 identical over 13 bases. The origin of this receptor is an adult who received the AZD1222 COVID-19 vaccine. The sample in question was peripheral blood, obtained 28 days after the second AZD1222 dose. For the CDR3, the DNA is TGTGCCAGCAGCCTGACTAGCGGGAGGTTGAAGACCCAGTACTTC. It translates to CASSLTSGRLKTQYF.